The T cell receptor beta chain under discussion was sequenced for a study of control samples from healthy donors and cancer patients. Some clones are missing from TCRdb's copy, which holds only in-frame ones; the method was immunoSEQ multiplex PCR. In the table there are some 130,000 clones, about 90% of which are singletons. The TCR originated in a woman between 50 and 59 years old in good health. Sequenced material: blood.

The CDR3 region is CASSLWGYNEQFF. In DNA, the CDR3 is TGTGCCAGCAGCTTATGGGGGTACAATGAGCAGTTCTTC. The J gene is TRBJ2-1, the V gene TRBV7-2; possibly TRBD1 or TRBD2 for D (5 bases each). There are 13 residues in the CDR3. V was shortened by 2 bases and J by 4 bases, with 6 bases between the two germline ends. Germline CDR1 is SGHTA and CDR2 is FQGNSA.